The clone carrying this T cell receptor (beta chain) was observed once. Its antigen is currently unknown. Unique molecular identifiers were in the cDNA, with template-switch universal primer binding. TCRdb recomputed calls from the 5' RACE reads with MiXCR, one row per CDR3 protein. The data show fewer than 550,000 distinct CDR3 sequences, around 15% seen once. Trimming shortened V by 1 base and J by 5 bases, and 10 bases separated the two germline ends. Germline V gives CDR1 ENHRY, CDR2 SYGVKD. The CDR3 has 14 amino acids. This record belongs to a study of identical twins. Whole-study results and caveats: Insertions were fewer in abundant cord blood beta clonotypes, whereas memory repertoires showed none of this pattern. The presence of invariant MAIT and iNKT cells could partly confound analyses of zero-insertion sequences. Beta out-of-frame twin sharing showed a weaker excess.

This sample also appeared in a second study, on yellow fever vaccine responses in identical twins.

The sequenced sample was CD4+ T cells sorted from blood. This chain uses TRBV10-3 with TRBJ2-3; D not certain. The TCR originated in a young woman in good health. The chain's CDR3 is CAISEWAVGDTQYF. The CDR3 DNA reads as TGTGCCATCAGTGAGTGGGCAGTTGGAGATACGCAGTATTTT.